The 8 T cell receptor beta chains reported below all come from one sample, sequenced in a study of CD8+ T cells in alopecia areata. The treatment: oral pan-JAK inhibitor, 5-10 mg twice daily. TCR sequencing used cDNA made by reverse transcription of extracted RNA. The method was immunoSEQ multiplex PCR; TCRdb's version includes in-frame clones alone and lacks a portion of them. Seen here are approximately 220,000 clones, roughly two fifths observed once, and the top ten hold just under 0.5%. The sequenced sample was CD4+ T cells sorted from blood, obtained around week 34, from a patient treated with tofacitinib. The receptors shown here come from a human donor with alopecia areata.

J is TRBJ2-7 and V is TRBV29-1; 10 bases line up with TRBD1. CDR1 and CDR2 (germline): SQVTM, ANQGSEA. Trimming cost V 7 bases and J 4 bases; bases outside gene matches: 4. This CDR3 spans 12 amino acids. The CDR3 sequence: CSARQGAYEQYF. The CDR3 nucleotides read TGCAGCGCGCGACAGGGGGCTTACGAGCAGTACTTC.

This chain connects TRBV2 to TRBJ2-1; 8 nucleotides line up with TRBD1. The CDR3 has 16 residues. Germline CDR1 SNHLY, CDR2 FYNNEI. The ends lost 2 bases at V and 8 bases at J; junction bases unmatched: 11. DNA of the CDR3: TGTGCCAGCAGTGAATATGTCAGGGGGCGGTCCGATGAGCAGTTCTTC. The encoded protein is CASSEYVRGRSDEQFF. Using reference TRBV2 and TRBJ2-1 for the parts outside the CDR3, the full variable domain is EPEVTQTPSHQVTQMGQEVILRCVPISNHLYFYWYRQILGQKVEFLVSFYNNEISEKSEIFDDQFSVERPDGSNFTLKIRSTKLEDSAMYFCASSEYVRGRSDEQFFGPGTRLTVL.

V and J are TRBV6-5 and TRBJ2-3; 8 bases are a match to TRBD1. The V gene end was trimmed by 3 bases and the J gene end by 3 bases; junction bases not matched to a gene: 5. The CDR3 contains 15 residues. Germline CDR1 MNHEY, CDR2 SVGAGI. The CDR3 region has the DNA TGTGCCAGCAGTTATTCAGGGGGCAGGACAGATACGCAGTATTTT. It yields the protein CASSYSGGRTDTQYF.

A few counts support this clone. Additional DNA sequences in this sample encode the identical CDR3. This sequence joins TRBV29-1 and TRBJ1-5; no definite D call. Germline V gene data show CDR1 as SQVTM and CDR2 as ANQGSEA. The CDR3 runs to 13 residues. The ends were cut back, 5 bases at V and 2 bases at J, with 10 bases in the middle. CDR3 sequence (DNA): TGCAGCGTTCGAACGGCCGGCAATCAGCCCCAGCATTTT. This sequence encodes CSVRTAGNQPQHF.

As to this clone: Just one base apart from a much larger clone, this may be a read error. The V call is TRBV30, the J call TRBJ1-5; D is unresolved. CDR1 is GTSNPN, CDR2 SVGIG, per germline (reference sequence). The CDR3 runs to 15 residues. V was trimmed by 1 base and J by 1 base, leaving 11 bases between them. CDR3: CAWSAFGPSNQPQHF. The CDR3 bases are TGTGCCTGGAGTGCCTTTGGTCCGAGCAATCAGCCCCAGCATTTT.

V gene TRBV29-1 combines with J gene TRBJ2-1; 14 bases align to TRBD2. The length of the CDR3 is 15 residues. Germline V lookup: CDR1 SQVTM, CDR2 ANQGSEA. V trimming: 7 bases; J trimming: 6 bases; junction bases outside the gene matches: 8. The chain's CDR3 is CSARMGLAGVNEQFF. The CDR3, as DNA: TGCAGCGCCCGGATGGGACTAGCGGGAGTCAATGAGCAGTTCTTC.

This chain joins TRBV11-2 and TRBJ2-2; 8 positions agree with TRBD2. CDR1 and CDR2 from the germline V gene are SGHAT and FQNNGV. With 5 bases clipped from V and 4 bases from J, the junction kept 3 bases outside the gene matches. The CDR3 runs 14 residues. The CDR3 sequence is CASSPGTSTGELFF. DNA of the CDR3: TGTGCCAGCAGCCCCGGGACTAGCACCGGGGAGCTGTTTTTT. Drawing the rest from reference TRBV11-2 and TRBJ2-2, the complete variable domain is EAGVAQSPRYKIIEKRQSVAFWCNPISGHATLYWYQQILGQGPKLLIQFQNNGVVDDSQLPKDRFSAERLKGVDSTLKIQPAKLEDSAVYLCASSPGTSTGELFFGEGSRLTVL.

The rearrangement uses TRBV5-6 and TRBJ1-5, with no clear D. The V gene's germline CDR1 is SGHDT and CDR2 YYEEEE. The CDR3 extends over 16 amino acids. The ends were cut back, 4 bases at V and 0 bases at J, with 14 bases in the middle. The CDR3 sequence is CASSHSWGYSNQPQHF. The DNA for the CDR3 is TGTGCCAGCAGCCACAGTTGGGGTTATAGCAATCAGCCCCAGCATTTT.